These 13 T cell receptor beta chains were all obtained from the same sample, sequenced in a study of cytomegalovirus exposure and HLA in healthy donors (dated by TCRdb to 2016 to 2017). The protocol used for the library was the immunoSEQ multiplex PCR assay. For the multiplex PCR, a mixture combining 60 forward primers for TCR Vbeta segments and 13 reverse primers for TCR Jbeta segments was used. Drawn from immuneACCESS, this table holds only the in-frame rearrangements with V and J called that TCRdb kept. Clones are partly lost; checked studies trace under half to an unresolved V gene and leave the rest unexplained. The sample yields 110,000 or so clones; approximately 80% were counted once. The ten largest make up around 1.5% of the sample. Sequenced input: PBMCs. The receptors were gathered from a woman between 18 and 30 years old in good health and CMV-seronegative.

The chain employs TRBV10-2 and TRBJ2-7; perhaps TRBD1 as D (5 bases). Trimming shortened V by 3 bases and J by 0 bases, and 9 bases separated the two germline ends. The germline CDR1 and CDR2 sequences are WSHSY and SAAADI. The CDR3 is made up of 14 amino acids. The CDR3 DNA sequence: TGCGCCAGCAGTGATACAGGATACTCCTACGAGCAGTACTTC. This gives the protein CASSDTGYSYEQYF.

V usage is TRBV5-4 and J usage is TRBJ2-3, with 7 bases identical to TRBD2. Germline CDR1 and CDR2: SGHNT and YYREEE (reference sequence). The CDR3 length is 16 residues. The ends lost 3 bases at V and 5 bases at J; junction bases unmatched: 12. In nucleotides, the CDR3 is TGTGCCAGCAGCTATGCCTTGGCGGGAGTCCGAGATACGCAGTATTTT. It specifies CASSYALAGVRDTQYF.

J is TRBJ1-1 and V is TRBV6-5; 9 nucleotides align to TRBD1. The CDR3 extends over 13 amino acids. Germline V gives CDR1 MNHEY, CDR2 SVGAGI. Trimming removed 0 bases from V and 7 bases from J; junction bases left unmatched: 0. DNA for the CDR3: TGTGCCAGCAGTTACTCGGGACAGGGTGAAGCTTTCTTT. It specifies CASSYSGQGEAFF.

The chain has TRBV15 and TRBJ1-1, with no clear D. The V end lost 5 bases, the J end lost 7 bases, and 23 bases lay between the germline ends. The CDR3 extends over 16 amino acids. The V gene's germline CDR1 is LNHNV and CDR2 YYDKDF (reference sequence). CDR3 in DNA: TGTGCCACCAGCCGGCGGGTGGCGGTGGGTACAGATGAAGCTTTCTTT. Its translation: CATSRRVAVGTDEAFF. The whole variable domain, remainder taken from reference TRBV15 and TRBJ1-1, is DAMVIQNPRYQVTQFGKPVTLSCSQTLNHNVMYWYQQKSSQAPKLLFHYYDKDFNNEADTPDNFQSRRPNTSFCFLDIRSPGLGDTAMYLCATSRRVAVGTDEAFFGQGTRLTVV.

The CDR3 reads CASSLAGGAGGSYEQYF. In nucleotides, the CDR3 is TGTGCCAGCAGCTTAGCGGGGGGAGCGGGGGGCTCCTACGAGCAGTACTTC. V gene TRBV7-2 combines with J gene TRBJ2-7; 9 bases agree with TRBD2. Unmatched junction bases numbered 6, after V lost 0 bases and J lost 0 bases. Looked up from germline, CDR1 is SGHTA and CDR2 is FQGNSA. This CDR3 has 17 amino acids. Supplemented by reference TRBV7-2 and TRBJ2-7, the full variable domain reads GAGVSQSPSNKVTEKGKDVELRCDPISGHTALYWYRQSLGQGLEFLIYFQGNSAPDKSGLPSDRFSAERTGGSVSTLTIQRTQQEDSAVYLCASSLAGGAGGSYEQYFGPGTRLTVT.

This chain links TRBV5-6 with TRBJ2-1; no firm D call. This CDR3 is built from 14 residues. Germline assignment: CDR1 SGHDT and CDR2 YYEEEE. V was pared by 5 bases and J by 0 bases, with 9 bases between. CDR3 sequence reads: CASRLAFSYNEQFF. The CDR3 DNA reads TGTGCCAGCAGATTAGCCTTCTCCTACAATGAGCAGTTCTTC.

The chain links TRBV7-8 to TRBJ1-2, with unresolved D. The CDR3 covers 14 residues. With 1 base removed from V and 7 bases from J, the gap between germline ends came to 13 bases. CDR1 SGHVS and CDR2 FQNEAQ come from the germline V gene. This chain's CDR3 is CASSLELRRGGYTF. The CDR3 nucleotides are TGTGCCAGCAGCTTAGAGTTGAGGCGAGGTGGCTACACCTTC. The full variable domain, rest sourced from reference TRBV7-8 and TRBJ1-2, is GAGVSQSPRYKVAKRGQDVALRCDPISGHVSLFWYQQALGQGPEFLTYFQNEAQLDKSGLPSDRFFAERPEGSVSTLKIQRTQQEDSAVYLCASSLELRRGGYTFGSGTRLTVV.

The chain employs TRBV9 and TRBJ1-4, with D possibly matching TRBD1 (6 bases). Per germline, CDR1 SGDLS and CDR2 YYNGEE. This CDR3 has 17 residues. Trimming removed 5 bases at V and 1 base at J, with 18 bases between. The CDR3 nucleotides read TGTGCCAGCAGTCGTAGGGGGGGGACTGGAACTAATGAAAAACTGTTTTTT. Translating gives CASSRRGGTGTNEKLFF.

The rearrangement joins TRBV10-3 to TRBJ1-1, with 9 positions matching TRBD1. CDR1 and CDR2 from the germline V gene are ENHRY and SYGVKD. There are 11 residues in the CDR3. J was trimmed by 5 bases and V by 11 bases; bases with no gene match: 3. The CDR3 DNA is TGTGCCGTACAGGGGGCGACTGAAGCTTTCTTT. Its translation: CAVQGATEAFF.

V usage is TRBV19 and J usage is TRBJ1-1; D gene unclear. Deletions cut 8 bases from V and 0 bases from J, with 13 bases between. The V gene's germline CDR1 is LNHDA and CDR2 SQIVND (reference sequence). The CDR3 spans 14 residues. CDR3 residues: CASWARHMNTEAFF. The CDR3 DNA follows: TGTGCCAGTTGGGCCAGACATATGAACACTGAAGCTTTCTTT.

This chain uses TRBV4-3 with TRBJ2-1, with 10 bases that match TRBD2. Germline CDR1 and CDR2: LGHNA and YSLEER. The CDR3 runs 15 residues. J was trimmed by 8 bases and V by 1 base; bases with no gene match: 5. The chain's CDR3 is CASSQGAGGGYEQFF. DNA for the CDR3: TGCGCCAGCAGCCAAGGAGCGGGGGGGGGATATGAGCAGTTCTTC.

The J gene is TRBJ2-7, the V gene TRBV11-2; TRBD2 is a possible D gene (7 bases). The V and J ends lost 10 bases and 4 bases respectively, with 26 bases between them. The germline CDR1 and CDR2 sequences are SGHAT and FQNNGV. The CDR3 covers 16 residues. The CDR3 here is CATNLREGGMFYEQYF. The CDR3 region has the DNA TGTGCCACAAACCTAAGGGAGGGGGGGATGTTTTACGAGCAGTACTTC.

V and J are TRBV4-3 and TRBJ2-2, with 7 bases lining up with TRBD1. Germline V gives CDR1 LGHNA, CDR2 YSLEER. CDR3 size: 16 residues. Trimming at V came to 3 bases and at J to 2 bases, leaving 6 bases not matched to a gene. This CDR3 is CASSHLWDSNTGELFF. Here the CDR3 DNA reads TGCGCCAGCAGCCACCTTTGGGACAGTAACACCGGGGAGCTGTTTTTT.